Each of the 2 T cell receptor beta chains below was sequenced from the same sample in a study of blood T cell repertoires in COVID-19. Measured with immunoSEQ multiplex PCR; TCRdb has only the in-frame clones, and not every one. Of a few hundred thousand clones in the sample, about 88% were seen once. The sequenced material came from peripheral blood. The receptors were sampled from a man in his 60s with acute or convalescent COVID-19.

This clone was recorded only once. The CDR3 DNA follows: TGTGCCAGCAGTTTAAGGAGGGAAGCTTTCTTT. As protein: CASSLRREAFF. The V and J genes are TRBV28 and TRBJ1-1; D is uncertain. Deletions cut 2 bases from V and 8 bases from J, with 6 bases between. Germline CDR1 MDHEN, CDR2 SYDVKM. The CDR3 spans 11 residues. The full variable domain, completed using reference TRBV28 and TRBJ1-1, is DVKVTQSSRYLVKRTGEKVFLECVQDMDHENMFWYRQDPGLGLRLIYFSYDVKMKEKGDIPEGYSVSREKKERFSLILESASTNQTSMYLCASSLRREAFFGQGTRLTVV.

The rearrangement links TRBV6-5 to TRBJ1-2; D is perhaps TRBD1 (6 bases). The ends were cut back, 0 bases at V and 4 bases at J, with 12 bases in the middle. CDR3 length: 15 amino acids. Germline CDR1 and CDR2: MNHEY and SVGAGI. CDR3 in amino acids: CASSYSQRQAYGYTF. The CDR3 bases are TGTGCCAGCAGTTACTCCCAAAGACAGGCCTATGGCTACACCTTC.